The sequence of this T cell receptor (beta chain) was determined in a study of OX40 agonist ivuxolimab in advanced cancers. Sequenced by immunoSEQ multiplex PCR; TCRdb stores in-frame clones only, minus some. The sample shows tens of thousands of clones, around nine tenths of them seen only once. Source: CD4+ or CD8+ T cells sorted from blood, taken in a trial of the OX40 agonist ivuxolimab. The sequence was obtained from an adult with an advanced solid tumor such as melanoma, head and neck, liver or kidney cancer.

The CDR3 loop reads CASMAVDVDQPQHF. The CDR3, as DNA: TGTGCCAGCATGGCGGTCGACGTGGATCAGCCCCAGCATTTT. The V gene is TRBV6-1, the J gene TRBJ1-5, with D hard to call. V lost 7 bases to trimming and J lost 5 bases, with 15 bases between them. Germline CDR1 reads MNHNS; CDR2 reads SASEGT. This CDR3 is 14 amino acids long.